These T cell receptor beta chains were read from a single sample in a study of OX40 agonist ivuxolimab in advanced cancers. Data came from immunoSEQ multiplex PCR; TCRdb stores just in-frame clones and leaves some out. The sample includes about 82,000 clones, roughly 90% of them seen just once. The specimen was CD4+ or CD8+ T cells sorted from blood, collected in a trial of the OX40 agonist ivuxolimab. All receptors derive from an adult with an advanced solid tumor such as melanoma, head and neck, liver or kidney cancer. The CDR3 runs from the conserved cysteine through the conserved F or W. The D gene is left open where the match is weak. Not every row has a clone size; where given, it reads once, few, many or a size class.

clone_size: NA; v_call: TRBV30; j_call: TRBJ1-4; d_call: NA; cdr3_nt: TGTGCCTGGAGTGTGGGGCACGATAATGAAAAACTGTTTTTT; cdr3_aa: CAWSVGHDNEKLFF
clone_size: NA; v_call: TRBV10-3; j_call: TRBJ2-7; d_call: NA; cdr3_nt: TGTGCCATCAGTGAGGGCGACCGGACTACCTACGAGCAGTACTTC; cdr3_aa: CAISEGDRTTYEQYF
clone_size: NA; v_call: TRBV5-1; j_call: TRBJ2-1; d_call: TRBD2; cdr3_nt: TGCGCCAGCAGCTTGGCTTCCCTAGCGGGAGGATTCTCCTACAATGAGCAGTTCTTC; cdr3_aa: CASSLASLAGGFSYNEQFF
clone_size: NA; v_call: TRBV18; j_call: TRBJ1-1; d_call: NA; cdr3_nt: TGTGCCAGCTCCCCGTCTTGGGTTGGGAACACTGAAGCTTTCTTT; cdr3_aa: CASSPSWVGNTEAFF
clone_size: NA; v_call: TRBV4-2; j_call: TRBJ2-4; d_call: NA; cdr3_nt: TGTGCCAGCAGCCAAGATTTGATGTCGCCCAAAAACATTCAGTACTTC; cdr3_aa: CASSQDLMSPKNIQYF
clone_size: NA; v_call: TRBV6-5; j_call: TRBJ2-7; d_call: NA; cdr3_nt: TGTGCCAGCAGCCTGGGCCTACAACCCTACGAGCAGTACTTC; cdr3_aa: CASSLGLQPYEQYF
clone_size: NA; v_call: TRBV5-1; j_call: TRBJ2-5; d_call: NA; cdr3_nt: TGCGCCAGCAGCCCTAGTAGGGAGACCCAGTACTTC; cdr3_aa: CASSPSRETQYF
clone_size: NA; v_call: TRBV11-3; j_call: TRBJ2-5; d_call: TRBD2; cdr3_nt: TGTGCCAGCAGCACCGTGGGACTAGCAGGTCAAGAGACCCAGTACTTC; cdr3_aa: CASSTVGLAGQETQYF
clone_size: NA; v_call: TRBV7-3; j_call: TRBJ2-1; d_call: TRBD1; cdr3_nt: TGTGCCAGCAGCTTAACAGGACAGGGGGCAGGCAATGAGCAGTTCTTC; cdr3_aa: CASSLTGQGAGNEQFF
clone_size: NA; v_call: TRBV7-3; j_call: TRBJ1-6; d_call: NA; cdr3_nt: TGTGCCAGCAGCTCCGGAGAAGGGCCCCTCCACTTT; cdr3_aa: CASSSGEGPLHF
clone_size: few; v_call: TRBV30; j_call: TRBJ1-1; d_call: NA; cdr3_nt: TGTGCCTGGAGCGAGGAGACTGAAGCTTTCTTT; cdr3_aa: CAWSEETEAFF
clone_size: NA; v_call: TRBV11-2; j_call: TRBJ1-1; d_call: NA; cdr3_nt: TGTGCCAGCAGCTTAGGGACAGACACTGAAGCTTTCTTT; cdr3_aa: CASSLGTDTEAFF
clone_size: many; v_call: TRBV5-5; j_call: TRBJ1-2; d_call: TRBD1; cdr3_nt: TGTGCCAGCAGCTTGCAGGGGGTATCTGGCTACACCTTC; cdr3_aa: CASSLQGVSGYTF
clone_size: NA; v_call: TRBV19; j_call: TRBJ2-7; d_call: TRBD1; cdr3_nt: TGTGCCAGTAGTATGGACCGACAGGGGCCCTACGAGCAGTACTTC; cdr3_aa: CASSMDRQGPYEQYF
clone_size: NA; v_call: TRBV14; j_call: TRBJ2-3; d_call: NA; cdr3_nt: TGTGCCAGCAGCCAAGAGATTAGCGGTACGCAGTATTTT; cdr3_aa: CASSQEISGTQYF
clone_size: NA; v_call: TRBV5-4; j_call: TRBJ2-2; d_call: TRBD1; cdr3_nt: TGTGCCAGCAGACAGGACAGGCGAAACACCGGGGAGCTGTTTTTT; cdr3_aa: CASRQDRRNTGELFF
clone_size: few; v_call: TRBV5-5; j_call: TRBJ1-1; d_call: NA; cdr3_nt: TGTGCCAGCACCATAGCCATGAACACTGAAGCTTTCTTT; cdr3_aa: CASTIAMNTEAFF
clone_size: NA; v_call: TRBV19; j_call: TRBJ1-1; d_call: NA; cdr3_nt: TGTGCCAGTAGCCGACAGGAGAACACTGAAGCTTTCTTT; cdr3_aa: CASSRQENTEAFF
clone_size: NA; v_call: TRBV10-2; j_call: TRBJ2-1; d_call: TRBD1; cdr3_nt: TGCGCCAGCACCAACACAGGGGGCAATGAGCAGTTCTTC; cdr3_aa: CASTNTGGNEQFF
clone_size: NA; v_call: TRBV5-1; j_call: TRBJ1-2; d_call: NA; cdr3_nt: TGCGCCAGCAGCTTGGAAGGGGTTCCGGTCTATGGCTACACCTTC; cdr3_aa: CASSLEGVPVYGYTF
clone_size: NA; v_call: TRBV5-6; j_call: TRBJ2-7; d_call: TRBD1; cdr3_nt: TGTGCCAGCAGCTTGAAAACAGGGGGTTTCTACGAGCAGTACTTC; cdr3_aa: CASSLKTGGFYEQYF
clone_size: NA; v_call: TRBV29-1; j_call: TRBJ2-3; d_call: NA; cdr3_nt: TGCAGCGTTGAAGCTGTAGGTCCAGATACGCAGTATTTT; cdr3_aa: CSVEAVGPDTQYF
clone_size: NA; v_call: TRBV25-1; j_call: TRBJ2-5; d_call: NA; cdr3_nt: TGTGCCAGCAGTGATTATACAGTAGAAGAGACCCAGTACTTC; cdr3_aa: CASSDYTVEETQYF
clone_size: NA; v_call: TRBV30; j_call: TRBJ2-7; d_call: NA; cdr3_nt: TGTGCCTGGAAACTAAGTCCCTACGAGCAGTACTTC; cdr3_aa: CAWKLSPYEQYF